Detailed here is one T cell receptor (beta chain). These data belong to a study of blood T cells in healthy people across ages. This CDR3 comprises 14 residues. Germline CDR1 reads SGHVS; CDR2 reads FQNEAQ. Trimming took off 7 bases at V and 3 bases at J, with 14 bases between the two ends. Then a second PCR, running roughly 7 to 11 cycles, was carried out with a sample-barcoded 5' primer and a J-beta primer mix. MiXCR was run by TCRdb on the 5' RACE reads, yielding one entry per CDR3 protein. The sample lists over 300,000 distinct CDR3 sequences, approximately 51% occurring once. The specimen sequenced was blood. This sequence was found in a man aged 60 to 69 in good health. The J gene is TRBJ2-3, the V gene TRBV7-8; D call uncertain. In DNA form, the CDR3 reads TGTGCCAGCATCCGCTCAATGAGGACAGATACGCAGTATTTT. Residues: CASIRSMRTDTQYF. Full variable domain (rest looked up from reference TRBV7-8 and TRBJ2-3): GAGVSQSPRYKVAKRGQDVALRCDPISGHVSLFWYQQALGQGPEFLTYFQNEAQLDKSGLPSDRFFAERPEGSVSTLKIQRTQQEDSAVYLCASIRSMRTDTQYFGPGTRLTVL.